The rows below give T cell receptor beta chains drawn from one sample of a study of shared clonotypes between healthy human individuals. The assay was immunoSEQ multiplex PCR, and TCRdb's table has in-frame clones only and misses some. Of roughly 2.2 million clones listed, under 95% are singletons. Material for sequencing was naive CD4+ T cells from PBMCs. The receptors derive from a man in his late teens or twenties in good health. Some clones in this sample may be carry-over from other donors' samples. CDR3s include the opening cysteine and the closing phenylalanine or tryptophan. Each record gives: D gene, V gene, clone size, J gene, CDR3 protein, CDR3 DNA. The D gene is left open where the match is weak. Size is omitted from some rows. Given values are once, few, many or a class for expanded clones.

D gene: .; V gene: TRBV10-2; clone size: .; J gene: TRBJ2-1; CDR3 protein: CASSVSAYSYEQFF; CDR3 DNA: TGCGCCAGCAGCGTTAGCGCATACAGCTATGAGCAGTTCTTC
D gene: .; V gene: TRBV7-5; clone size: .; J gene: TRBJ2-7; CDR3 protein: CARSPGAGGPYEQYF; CDR3 DNA: TGTGCCAGAAGCCCAGGAGCGGGAGGCCCCTATGAGCAGTACTTC
D gene: .; V gene: TRBV7-2; clone size: .; J gene: TRBJ2-7; CDR3 protein: CASSRTGLTYEQYF; CDR3 DNA: TGTGCCAGCAGCCGAACGGGATTAACCTACGAGCAGTACTTC
D gene: TRBD2; V gene: TRBV14; clone size: .; J gene: TRBJ2-5; CDR3 protein: CASSPGLAGSGETQYF; CDR3 DNA: TGTGCCAGCAGCCCGGGACTAGCGGGGTCCGGAGAGACCCAGTACTTC
D gene: .; V gene: TRBV7-9; clone size: .; J gene: TRBJ2-2; CDR3 protein: CASSLLTGWAKGELFF; CDR3 DNA: TGTGCCAGCAGCTTACTAACAGGGTGGGCCAAAGGCGAGCTGTTTTTT
D gene: TRBD2; V gene: TRBV7-2; clone size: once; J gene: TRBJ2-5; CDR3 protein: CASRPGGGGEGLAETQYF; CDR3 DNA: TGTGCCAGCAGACCTGGTGGCGGGGGTGAGGGTCTGGCAGAGACCCAGTACTTC
D gene: .; V gene: TRBV19; clone size: .; J gene: TRBJ2-7; CDR3 protein: CASSIIGTHEQYF; CDR3 DNA: TGTGCCAGTAGTATTATTGGGACCCACGAGCAGTACTTC
D gene: .; V gene: TRBV20-1; clone size: .; J gene: TRBJ2-1; CDR3 protein: CSARVGVQFF; CDR3 DNA: TGCAGTGCTAGAGTCGGTGTGCAGTTCTTC
D gene: .; V gene: TRBV28; clone size: .; J gene: TRBJ2-7; CDR3 protein: CASSPWAGSGQYF; CDR3 DNA: TGTGCCAGCAGTCCATGGGCGGGGTCTGGACAGTACTTC
D gene: TRBD1; V gene: TRBV28; clone size: .; J gene: TRBJ2-7; CDR3 protein: CASSLGDRGVDEQYF; CDR3 DNA: TGTGCCAGCAGTTTGGGGGACAGGGGGGTCGACGAGCAGTACTTC
D gene: TRBD1; V gene: TRBV25-1; clone size: .; J gene: TRBJ2-7; CDR3 protein: CASHRGGEQYF; CDR3 DNA: TGTGCCAGCCACAGGGGTGGCGAGCAGTACTTC
D gene: .; V gene: TRBV10-3; clone size: .; J gene: TRBJ1-4; CDR3 protein: CAISESEVNDEKLFF; CDR3 DNA: TGTGCCATCAGTGAGTCGGAGGTGAACGATGAAAAACTGTTTTTT
D gene: .; V gene: TRBV19; clone size: .; J gene: TRBJ1-5; CDR3 protein: CASRGAPNSQPQHF; CDR3 DNA: TGTGCCAGTAGAGGGGCCCCAAATTCTCAGCCCCAGCATTTT